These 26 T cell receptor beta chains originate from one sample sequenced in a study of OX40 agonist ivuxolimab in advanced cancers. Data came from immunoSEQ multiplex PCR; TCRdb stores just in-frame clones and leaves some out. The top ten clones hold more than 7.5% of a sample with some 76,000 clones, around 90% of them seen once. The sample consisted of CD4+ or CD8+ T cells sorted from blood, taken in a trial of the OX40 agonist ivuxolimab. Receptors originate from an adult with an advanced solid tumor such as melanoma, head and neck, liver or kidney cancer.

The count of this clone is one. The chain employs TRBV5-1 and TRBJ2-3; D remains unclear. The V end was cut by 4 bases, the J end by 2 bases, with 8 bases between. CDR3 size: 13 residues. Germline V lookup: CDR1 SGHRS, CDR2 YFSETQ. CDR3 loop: CASSTRPTDTQYF. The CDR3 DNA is TGCGCCAGCAGCACTCGTCCCACAGATACGCAGTATTTT.

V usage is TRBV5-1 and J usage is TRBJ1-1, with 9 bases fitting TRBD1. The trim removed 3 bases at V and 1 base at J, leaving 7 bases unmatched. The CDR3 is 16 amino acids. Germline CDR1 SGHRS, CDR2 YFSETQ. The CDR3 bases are TGCGCCAGCAGCTCCCGGGACAGGGACGGGAACACTGAAGCTTTCTTT. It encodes CASSSRDRDGNTEAFF.

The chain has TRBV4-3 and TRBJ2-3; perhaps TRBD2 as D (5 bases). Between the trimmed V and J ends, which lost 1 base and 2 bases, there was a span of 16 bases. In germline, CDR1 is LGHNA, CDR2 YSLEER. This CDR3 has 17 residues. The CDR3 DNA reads TGCGCCAGCAGCCAAGGGAGGATCGCAAGGGTCACAGATACGCAGTATTTT. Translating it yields CASSQGRIARVTDTQYF.

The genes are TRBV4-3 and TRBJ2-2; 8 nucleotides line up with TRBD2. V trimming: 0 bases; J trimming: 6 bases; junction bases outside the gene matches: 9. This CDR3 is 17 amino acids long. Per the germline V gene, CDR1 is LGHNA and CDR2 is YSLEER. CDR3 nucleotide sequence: TGCGCCAGCAGCCAAGATCGGTTAGCGGGGTTACCCGGGGAGCTGTTTTTT. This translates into CASSQDRLAGLPGELFF.

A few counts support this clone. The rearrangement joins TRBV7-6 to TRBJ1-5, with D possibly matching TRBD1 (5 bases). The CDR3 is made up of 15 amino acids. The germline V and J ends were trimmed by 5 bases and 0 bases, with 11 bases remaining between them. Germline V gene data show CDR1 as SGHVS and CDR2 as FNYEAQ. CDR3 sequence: CASSPWDGSNQPQHF. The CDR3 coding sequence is TGTGCCAGCAGCCCCTGGGACGGTAGCAATCAGCCCCAGCATTTT.

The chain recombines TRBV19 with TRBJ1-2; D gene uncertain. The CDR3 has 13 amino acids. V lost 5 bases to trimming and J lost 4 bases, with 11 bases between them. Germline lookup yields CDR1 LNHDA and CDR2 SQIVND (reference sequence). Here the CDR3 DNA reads TGTGCCAGTAGTCCCGGGGTGGGCTATGGCTACACCTTC. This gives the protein CASSPGVGYGYTF. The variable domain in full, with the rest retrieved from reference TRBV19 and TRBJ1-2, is DGGITQSPKYLFRKEGQNVTLSCEQNLNHDAMYWYRQDPGQGLRLIYYSQIVNDFQKGDIAEGYSVSREKKESFPLTVTSAQKNPTAFYLCASSPGVGYGYTFGSGTRLTVV.

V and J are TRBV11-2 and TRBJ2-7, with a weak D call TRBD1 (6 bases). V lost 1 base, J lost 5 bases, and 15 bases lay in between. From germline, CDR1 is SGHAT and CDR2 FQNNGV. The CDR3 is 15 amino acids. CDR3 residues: CASSLVVGGIDEQYF. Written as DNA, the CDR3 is TGTGCCAGCAGCTTAGTTGTAGGGGGTATCGACGAGCAGTACTTC.

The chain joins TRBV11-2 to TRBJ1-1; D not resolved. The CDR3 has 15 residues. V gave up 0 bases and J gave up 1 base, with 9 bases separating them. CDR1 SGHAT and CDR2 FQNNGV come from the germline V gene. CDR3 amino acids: CASSLEDGPNTEAFF. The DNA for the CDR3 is TGTGCCAGCAGCTTAGAGGACGGCCCGAACACTGAAGCTTTCTTT.

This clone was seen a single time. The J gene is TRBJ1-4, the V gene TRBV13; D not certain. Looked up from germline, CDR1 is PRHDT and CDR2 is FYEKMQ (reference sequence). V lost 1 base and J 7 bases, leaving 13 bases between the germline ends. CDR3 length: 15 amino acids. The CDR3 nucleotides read TGTGCCAGCAGCTTAGTGGGCGAAACGGGTGAAAAACTGTTTTTT. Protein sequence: CASSLVGETGEKLFF.

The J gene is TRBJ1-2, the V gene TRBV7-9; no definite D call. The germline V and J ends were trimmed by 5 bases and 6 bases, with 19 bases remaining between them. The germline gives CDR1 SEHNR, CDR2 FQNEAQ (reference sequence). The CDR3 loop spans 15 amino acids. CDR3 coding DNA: TGTGCCAGCAGCCAACCCCCTTCCGGCACTAATGGCTACACCTTC. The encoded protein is CASSQPPSGTNGYTF.

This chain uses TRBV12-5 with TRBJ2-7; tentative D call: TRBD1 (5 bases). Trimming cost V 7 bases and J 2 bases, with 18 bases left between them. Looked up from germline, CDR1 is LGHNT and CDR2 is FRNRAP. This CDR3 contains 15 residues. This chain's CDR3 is CASADGAAVTYEQYF. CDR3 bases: TGTGCTAGTGCCGATGGGGCCGCAGTGACCTACGAGCAGTACTTC.

The CDR3 DNA reads TGTGCCAGCAGTCCTGACACCGCCATTAGTACGGTTGGGCAGTACTTC. It specifies CASSPDTAISTVGQYF. This chain links TRBV27 with TRBJ2-7; D is ambiguous. From germline, CDR1 is MNHEY and CDR2 SMNVEV (reference sequence). The CDR3 contains 16 residues. V was pared by 5 bases and J by 9 bases, with 26 bases between.

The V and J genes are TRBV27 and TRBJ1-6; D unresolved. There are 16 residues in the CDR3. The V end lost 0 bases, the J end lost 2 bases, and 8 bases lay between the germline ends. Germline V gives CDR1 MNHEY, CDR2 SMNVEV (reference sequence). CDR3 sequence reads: CASSLSAAPYNSPLHF. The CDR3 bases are TGTGCCAGCAGTTTATCGGCTGCCCCCTATAATTCACCCCTCCACTTT.

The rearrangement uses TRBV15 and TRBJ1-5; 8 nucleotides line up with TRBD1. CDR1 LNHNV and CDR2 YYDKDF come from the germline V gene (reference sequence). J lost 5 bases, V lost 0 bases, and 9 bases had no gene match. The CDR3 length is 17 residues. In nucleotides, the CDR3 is TGTGCCACCAGCAGAGATCACGGACAGGGAATGCATCAGCCCCAGCATTTT. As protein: CATSRDHGQGMHQPQHF. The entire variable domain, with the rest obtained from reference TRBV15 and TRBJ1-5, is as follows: DAMVIQNPRYQVTQFGKPVTLSCSQTLNHNVMYWYQQKSSQAPKLLFHYYDKDFNNEADTPDNFQSRRPNTSFCFLDIRSPGLGDTAMYLCATSRDHGQGMHQPQHFGDGTRLSIL.

CDR3 sequence reads: CASSESYTGELFF. In DNA form, the CDR3 reads TGCGCCAGCAGTGAGTCATACACCGGGGAGCTGTTTTTT. The chain couples TRBV10-1 to TRBJ2-2; D call uncertain. Looked up from germline, CDR1 is WNHNN and CDR2 is SYGVQD (reference sequence). The CDR3 sequence is 13 residues long. Trimming stripped 0 bases from V and 3 bases from J, with 2 bases between.

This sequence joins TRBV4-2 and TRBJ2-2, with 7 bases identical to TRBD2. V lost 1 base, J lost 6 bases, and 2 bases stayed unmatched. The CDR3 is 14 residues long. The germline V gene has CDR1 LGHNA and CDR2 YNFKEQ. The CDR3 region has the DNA TGTGCCAGCAGCCAAGGGACTAGTTCCGGGGAGCTGTTTTTT. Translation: CASSQGTSSGELFF.

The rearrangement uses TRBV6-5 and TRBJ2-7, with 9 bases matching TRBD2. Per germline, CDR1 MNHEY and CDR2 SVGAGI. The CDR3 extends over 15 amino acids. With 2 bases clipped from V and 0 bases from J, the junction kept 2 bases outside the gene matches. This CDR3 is CASSYGGGASYEQYF. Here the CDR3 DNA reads TGTGCCAGCAGTTACGGCGGGGGGGCCTCCTACGAGCAGTACTTC.

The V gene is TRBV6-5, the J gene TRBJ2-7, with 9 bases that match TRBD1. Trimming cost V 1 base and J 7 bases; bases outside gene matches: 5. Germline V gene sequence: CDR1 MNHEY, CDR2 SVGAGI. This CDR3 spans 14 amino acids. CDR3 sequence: CASSYFGTGQEQYF. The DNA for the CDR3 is TGTGCCAGCAGTTACTTCGGGACAGGGCAGGAGCAGTACTTC.

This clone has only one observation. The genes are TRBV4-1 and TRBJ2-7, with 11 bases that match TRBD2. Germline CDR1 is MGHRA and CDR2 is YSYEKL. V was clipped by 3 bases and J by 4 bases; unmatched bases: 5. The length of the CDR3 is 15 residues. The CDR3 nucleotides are TGCGCCAGCAGCCACCAACTAGCGGGGGAGTACGAGCAGTACTTC. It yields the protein CASSHQLAGEYEQYF.

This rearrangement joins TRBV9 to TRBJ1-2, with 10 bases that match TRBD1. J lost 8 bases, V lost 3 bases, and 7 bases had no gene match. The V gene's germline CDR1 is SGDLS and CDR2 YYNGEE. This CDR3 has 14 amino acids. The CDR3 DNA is TGTGCCAGCAGCGGAGGGGGACAGGGGAGCGGCTACACCTTC. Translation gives CASSGGGQGSGYTF. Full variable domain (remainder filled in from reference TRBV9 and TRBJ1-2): DSGVTQTPKHLITATGQRVTLRCSPRSGDLSVYWYQQSLDQGLQFLIQYYNGEERAKGNILERFSAQQFPDLHSELNLSSLELGDSALYFCASSGGGQGSGYTFGSGTRLTVV.

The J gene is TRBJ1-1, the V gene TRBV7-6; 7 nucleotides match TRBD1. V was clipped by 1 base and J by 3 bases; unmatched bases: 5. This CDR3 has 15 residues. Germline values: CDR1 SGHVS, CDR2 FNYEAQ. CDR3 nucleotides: TGTGCCAGCAGCTTAGTGCCAGGGGGGGACACTGAAGCTTTCTTT. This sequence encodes CASSLVPGGDTEAFF.

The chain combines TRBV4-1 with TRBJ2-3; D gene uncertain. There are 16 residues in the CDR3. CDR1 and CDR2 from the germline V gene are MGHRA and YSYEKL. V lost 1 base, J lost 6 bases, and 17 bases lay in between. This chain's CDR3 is CASSQGMAITADTQYF. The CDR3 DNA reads TGCGCCAGCAGCCAAGGGATGGCCATAACAGCGGATACGCAGTATTTT.

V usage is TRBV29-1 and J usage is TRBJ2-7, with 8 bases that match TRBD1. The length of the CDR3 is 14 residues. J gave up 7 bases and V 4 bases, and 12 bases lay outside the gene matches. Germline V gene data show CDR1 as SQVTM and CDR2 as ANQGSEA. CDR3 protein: CSVGETGALLEQYF. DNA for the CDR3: TGCAGCGTTGGGGAGACAGGGGCCCTTTTAGAGCAGTACTTC.

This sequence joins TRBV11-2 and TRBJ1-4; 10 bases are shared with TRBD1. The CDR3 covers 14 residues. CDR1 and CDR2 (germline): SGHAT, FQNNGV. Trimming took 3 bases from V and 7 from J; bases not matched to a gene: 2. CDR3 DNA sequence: TGTGCCAGCAGCTTCGGACAGGGGGGTGAAAAACTGTTTTTT. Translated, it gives CASSFGQGGEKLFF.

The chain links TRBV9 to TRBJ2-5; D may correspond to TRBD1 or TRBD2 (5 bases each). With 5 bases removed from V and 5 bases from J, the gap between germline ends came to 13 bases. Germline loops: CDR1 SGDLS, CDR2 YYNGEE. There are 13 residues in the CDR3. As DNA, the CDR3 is TGTGCCAGCAGTGGGACCACTGGGGAGACCCAGTACTTC. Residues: CASSGTTGETQYF.

CDR3 sequence: CASSEGAGVMNQPQHF. In DNA form, the CDR3 reads TGTGCCAGCAGTGAGGGGGCAGGAGTTATGAATCAGCCCCAGCATTTT. This sequence joins TRBV2 and TRBJ1-5; maybe TRBD1 (6 bases). CDR1 is SNHLY and CDR2 is FYNNEI in the germline V gene. Trimming took 3 bases from V and 4 from J, leaving 16 bases between them. This CDR3 has 16 residues.